This T cell receptor beta chain was recorded in a study of blood T cell repertoires in COVID-19. Looking at the study overall: The United States, Italy and Spain were the sources of the acute and convalescent COVID-19 samples. PBMCs, B-cell-depleted T cells, or T cells were the source of the cDNA or gDNA that made up the material.

Sequencing was performed with immunoSEQ multiplex PCR; in TCRdb, only in-frame clones are kept and a portion is missing. The sample contains about 140,000 clones, over 80% of which appear only once. After removal of 0 bases from V and 1 base from J, the junction contained 2 bases not matched to a gene. The CDR3 length is 16 residues. Per germline, CDR1 SGHRS and CDR2 YFSETQ. A COVID-19 case was met by exposed participants within 2 weeks before study entry. The sequenced material came from PBMCs or T cells enriched from blood (not recorded which). The source of this sequence is a man between 65 and 79 years old who had been exposed to COVID-19. This chain links TRBV5-1 with TRBJ2-1; 9 positions match TRBD2. The DNA of the CDR3 is TGCGCCAGCAGCTTGGGGCTAGCGGGGTCCTACAATGAGCAGTTCTTC. It codes for CASSLGLAGSYNEQFF. Drawing the rest from reference TRBV5-1 and TRBJ2-1, the complete variable domain is KAGVTQTPRYLIKTRGQQVTLSCSPISGHRSVSWYQQTPGQGLQFLFEYFSETQRNKGNFPGRFSGRQFSNSRSEMNVSTLELGDSALYLCASSLGLAGSYNEQFFGPGTRLTVL.